These 11 T cell receptor beta chains share one sample of origin, sequenced in a study of T cells in localized non-small cell lung cancer. Generated by immunoSEQ multiplex PCR, the TCRdb table keeps only in-frame clones and is missing some. The sample includes 3,700 or so clones, 30% of them seen just once. The input for sequencing was lung tumor tissue, taken before any cancer treatment. The receptors here all came from a male donor aged 60 or over with stage III lung adenocarcinoma.

The gene calls are TRBV5-1 and TRBJ1-3; 7 bases line up with TRBD1. V lost 3 bases and J lost 0; bases outside the gene matches: 3. Per the germline V gene, CDR1 is SGHRS and CDR2 is YFSETQ. This CDR3 is 15 amino acids long. Here the CDR3 reads CASSWGQPSGNTIYF. CDR3 nucleotides: TGCGCCAGCAGCTGGGGACAGCCCTCTGGAAACACCATATATTTT. The full variable domain, with the rest looked up from reference TRBV5-1 and TRBJ1-3, is KAGVTQTPRYLIKTRGQQVTLSCSPISGHRSVSWYQQTPGQGLQFLFEYFSETQRNKGNFPGRFSGRQFSNSRSEMNVSTLELGDSALYLCASSWGQPSGNTIYFGEGSWLTVV.

The chain links TRBV10-2 to TRBJ1-5; 8 bases line up with TRBD1. V gave up 2 bases and J gave up 1 base; unmatched junction bases: 7. The length of the CDR3 is 17 residues. Germline V gives CDR1 WSHSY, CDR2 SAAADI. CDR3 protein: CASSEGTGLGSNQPQHF. In DNA, the CDR3 is TGCGCCAGCAGTGAGGGGACAGGCTTGGGAAGCAATCAGCCCCAGCATTTT.

The genes are TRBV5-1 and TRBJ1-2; 9 positions match TRBD1. The CDR3 consists of 15 residues. V was clipped by 0 bases and J by 6 bases; unmatched bases: 6. Germline V gives CDR1 SGHRS, CDR2 YFSETQ. CDR3 region: CASSLESRTGDGYTF. The CDR3, as DNA: TGCGCCAGCAGCTTGGAGTCAAGGACAGGGGATGGCTACACCTTC. The variable domain in full, completed from reference TRBV5-1 and TRBJ1-2, reads KAGVTQTPRYLIKTRGQQVTLSCSPISGHRSVSWYQQTPGQGLQFLFEYFSETQRNKGNFPGRFSGRQFSNSRSEMNVSTLELGDSALYLCASSLESRTGDGYTFGSGTRLTVV.

V and J are TRBV5-1 and TRBJ2-2; no clear D gene. The CDR3 runs 15 residues. Germline CDR1 and CDR2: SGHRS and YFSETQ. Trimming left V 0 bases short and J 1 base short, with 7 bases between. CDR3: CASSLVELNTGELFF. The CDR3 DNA reads TGCGCCAGCAGCTTGGTGGAATTGAACACCGGGGAGCTGTTTTTT. The full variable domain, completed using reference TRBV5-1 and TRBJ2-2, is KAGVTQTPRYLIKTRGQQVTLSCSPISGHRSVSWYQQTPGQGLQFLFEYFSETQRNKGNFPGRFSGRQFSNSRSEMNVSTLELGDSALYLCASSLVELNTGELFFGEGSRLTVL.

The chain uses TRBV11-3 and TRBJ1-2; D is possibly TRBD1 (5 bases). The CDR3 has 15 residues. Trimming removed 3 bases from V and 8 bases from J, with 19 bases in between. CDR1 is SGHNT and CDR2 is YENEEA in the germline V gene. In nucleotides, the CDR3 is TGTGCCAGCAGCTTGGGCAGGGATGGAGTTAGCGGCTACACCTTC. Its protein is CASSLGRDGVSGYTF.

This chain connects TRBV11-3 to TRBJ1-3; TRBD1 is a possible D gene (5 bases). The CDR3 extends over 17 amino acids. The V gene lost 5 bases and the J gene lost 5 bases, with 22 bases spanning the gap. From germline, CDR1 is SGHNT and CDR2 YENEEA. For the CDR3, the DNA is TGTGCCAGCAGCCCGTGGGACGCCAAAAGGGCCAGAAACACCATATATTTT. Its translation is CASSPWDAKRARNTIYF.

V usage is TRBV29-1 and J usage is TRBJ1-2, with D uncertain. CDR3 length: 14 residues. Trimming removed 1 base at V and 2 bases at J, with 11 bases between. Looked up from germline, CDR1 is SQVTM and CDR2 is ANQGSEA. CDR3 protein: CSVEVGVQNYGYTF. Here the CDR3 DNA reads TGCAGCGTTGAAGTGGGTGTCCAGAACTATGGCTACACCTTC.

The chain couples TRBV10-3 to TRBJ2-1; D unclear. V was clipped by 4 bases and J by 6 bases, with 10 bases between them. The CDR3 loop spans 13 amino acids. Looked up from germline, CDR1 is ENHRY and CDR2 is SYGVKD. For the CDR3, the DNA is TGTGCCATCAGTGTAAGTGTCCTCAATGAGCAGTTCTTC. Amino acid sequence: CAISVSVLNEQFF.

This chain connects TRBV29-1 to TRBJ2-7, with TRBD1 identical over 7 bases. The CDR3 is 13 residues long. Germline trimming cut 7 bases from V and 4 bases from J; bases unmatched to any gene: 10. Germline V gives CDR1 SQVTM, CDR2 ANQGSEA. Written as DNA, the CDR3 is TGCAGCGCTCAACAGGGGATAGGGTACGAGCAGTACTTC. Protein: CSAQQGIGYEQYF.

The rearrangement links TRBV15 to TRBJ2-6, with 8 bases identical to TRBD2. V was pared by 0 bases and J by 0 bases, with 7 bases of the junction left unmatched. CDR3 length equals 19 residues. Per the germline V gene, CDR1 is LNHNV and CDR2 is YYDKDF (reference sequence). This CDR3 reads CATSRDSGTLYSGANVLTF. For the CDR3, the DNA is TGTGCCACCAGCAGAGATAGCGGGACATTATACTCTGGGGCCAACGTCCTGACTTTC.

The chain combines TRBV25-1 with TRBJ1-2; possible D gene TRBD1, 6 bases. Trimming removed 4 bases from V and 3 bases from J, with 12 bases in between. The CDR3 is made up of 14 amino acids. Germline values: CDR1 MGHDK, CDR2 SYGVNS. The CDR3 coding sequence is TGTGCCAGCAGTGCCCCCGGGGGCCACTATGGCTACACCTTC. Translating gives CASSAPGGHYGYTF.